This TCR beta chain was recorded in a study of blood T cell repertoires in COVID-19. V shed 0 bases and J shed 6 bases, with 15 bases lying between them. Germline V lookup: CDR1 LGHNA, CDR2 YNFKEQ. CDR3 length: 17 amino acids. Generated by immunoSEQ multiplex PCR, the TCRdb table keeps only in-frame clones and is missing some. This table has around 150,000 clones, around 84% appearing once. All recovered Cohort 3 donors got two negative PCRs, got clearance, or saw symptom resolution. V is TRBV4-2 and J is TRBJ1-6, with D perhaps TRBD1 (5 bases). The sample comprised PBMCs or T cells enriched from blood (not recorded which). This sequence was found in a man aged 50-59 years who had recovered from COVID-19. The CDR3: CASSQDIRTPINSPLHF. The CDR3, as DNA: TGTGCCAGCAGCCAAGATATTCGGACACCAATTAATTCACCCCTCCACTTT.